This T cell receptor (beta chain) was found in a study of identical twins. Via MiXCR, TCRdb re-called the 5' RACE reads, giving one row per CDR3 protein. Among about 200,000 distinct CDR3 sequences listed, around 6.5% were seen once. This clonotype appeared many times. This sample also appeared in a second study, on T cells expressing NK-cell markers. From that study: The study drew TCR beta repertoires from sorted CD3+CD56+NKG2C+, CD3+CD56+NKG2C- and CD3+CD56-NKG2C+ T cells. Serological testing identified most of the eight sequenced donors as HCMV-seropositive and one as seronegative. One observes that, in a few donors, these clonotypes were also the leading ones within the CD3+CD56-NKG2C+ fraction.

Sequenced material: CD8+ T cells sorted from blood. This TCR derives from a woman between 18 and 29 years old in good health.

CDR3 in amino acids: CASSLPSQTQYF. CDR3 DNA sequence: TGTGCCAGCAGTTTACCCTCTCAGACCCAGTACTTC. This chain connects TRBV12-3 or TRBV12-4 to TRBJ2-5; no clear D gene. The CDR3 has 12 amino acids. V lost 2 bases, J lost 6 bases, and 7 bases lay in between.